The sample holds many counts of the clone carrying this T cell receptor (beta chain). Its antigen is undetermined. TCRdb independently ran MiXCR on the RT-PCR reads; one entry per CDR3 protein. The data show around 760,000 distinct CDR3 sequences, approximately 13% seen once. The CDR3 runs to 15 residues. CDR1 is SGHKS, CDR2 YYEKEE, per germline (reference sequence). The V and J ends lost 4 bases and 6 bases, in that order; junction bases with no gene match: 10. The data are from a study of response to subunit inactivated influenza vaccine. Regarding the study as a whole: Authors suggested that a seasonal influenza vaccination recruits few new T cells each time.

V gene TRBV5-5 combines with J gene TRBJ1-5; 7 bases align to TRBD1. The specimen comprised PBMCs from blood, sampled 14 to 15 days before vaccination. The receptor comes from a man aged 50-60 years who received an inactivated influenza vaccine. The CDR3 spells CASSVQGGAGQPQHF. The CDR3 DNA is TGTGCCAGCAGCGTGCAAGGGGGCGCGGGTCAGCCCCAGCATTTT. The full variable domain, its missing parts supplied by reference TRBV5-5 and TRBJ1-5, is DAGVTQSPTHLIKTRGQQVTLRCSPISGHKSVSWYQQVLGQGPQFIFQYYEKEERGRGNFPDRFSARQFPNYSSELNVNALLLGDSALYLCASSVQGGAGQPQHFGDGTRLSIL.